A single sample gave rise to the 6 T cell receptor beta chains below, sequenced in a study of T cell responses to AZD1222 COVID-19 vaccine. The table came from immunoSEQ multiplex PCR; TCRdb's copy has only in-frame clones and leaves some out. The sample consists of approximately 75,000 clones, roughly 90% of them appearing once. Source: peripheral blood, taken 28 days after the second AZD1222 dose. These receptors came from an adult who received the AZD1222 COVID-19 vaccine.

The chain recombines TRBV27 with TRBJ1-6; D gene ambiguous. Deletions cut 1 base from V and 7 bases from J, with 11 bases between. This CDR3 has 15 amino acids. The V gene's germline CDR1 is MNHEY and CDR2 SMNVEV (reference sequence). CDR3 loop: CASSLLGQTNSPLHF. CDR3 nucleotides: TGTGCCAGCAGTTTATTGGGCCAGACAAATTCACCCCTCCACTTT.

V usage is TRBV5-6 and J usage is TRBJ2-6; D unresolved. V dropped 7 bases and J dropped 2 bases, with 7 bases sitting between them. The germline V gene has CDR1 SGHDT and CDR2 YYEEEE. This CDR3 comprises 13 residues. CDR3 nucleotides: TGTGCCAGCGGGGTCACTGGGGCCAACGTCCTGACTTTC. Its translation: CASGVTGANVLTF.

V usage is TRBV7-9 and J usage is TRBJ1-2; D not certain. The CDR3 is 14 amino acids. Germline CDR1 reads SEHNR; CDR2 reads FQNEAQ (reference sequence). V dropped 5 bases and J dropped 4 bases, with 14 bases sitting between them. The CDR3 sequence is CASSPEPTTYGYTF. The CDR3 coding sequence is TGTGCCAGCAGCCCCGAGCCTACAACCTATGGCTACACCTTC.

CDR3 region: CASSGASYEQYF. CDR3 nucleotide sequence: TGTGCCAGTAGTGGTGCCAGCTACGAGCAGTACTTC. The V call is TRBV19, the J call TRBJ2-7; D is ambiguous. Germline V gene data show CDR1 as LNHDA and CDR2 as SQIVND (reference sequence). V shed 5 bases and J shed 3 bases, with 8 bases lying between them. This CDR3 is 12 amino acids long.

The V gene is TRBV19, the J gene TRBJ1-2; no firm D call. The CDR3 runs to 11 residues. Germline CDR1 and CDR2: LNHDA and SQIVND (reference sequence). V dropped 3 bases and J dropped 11 bases, with 10 bases sitting between them. The CDR3 region has the DNA TGTGCCAGTAGTATGGGGAGCCTGTACACCTTC. It yields the protein CASSMGSLYTF.

This rearrangement joins TRBV4-2 to TRBJ2-1; D call uncertain. Germline loops: CDR1 LGHNA, CDR2 YNFKEQ. V lost 4 bases and J lost 8, with 9 bases in between. The CDR3 spans 12 residues. The CDR3 region is CASSLPGDEQFF. Written as DNA, the CDR3 is TGTGCCAGCAGCCTCCCCGGAGATGAGCAGTTCTTC.